This TCR beta chain was retrieved from a study of T-cell reconstitution after alpha-beta-depleted transplantation in children. Trimming shortened V by 0 bases and J by 2 bases, and 11 bases separated the two germline ends. The CDR3 has 16 amino acids. Germline CDR1 reads SGHRS; CDR2 reads YFSETQ. Notes on the study in general: T-cell counts and diversity at one year following transplant were attributed mainly to newly produced T cells. Several hundred rapidly expanded clones from non-depleted graft cells reportedly supplied alpha-beta T cells about two months post-transplant.

Molecular barcoding with unique molecular identifiers was used for the TCRbeta library. MiXCR, run by TCRdb on the PCR reads, gives a single entry per CDR3 protein. The sample lists approximately 980,000 distinct CDR3 sequences, roughly 29% occurring once. In regard to this clonotype: Its antigen is as yet unknown.

The V call is TRBV5-1, the J call TRBJ2-2; D remains ambiguous. The TCR comes from a boy less than two years old who had a stem cell transplant for SCID, so the T cells may come from the graft donor. Sequenced material: PBMCs, mostly from graft donor cells, taken 360 days after TCRalphabeta/CD19-depleted stem cell transplant. CDR3 sequence reads: CASSLGGGANTGELFF. The CDR3, as DNA: TGCGCCAGCAGCTTGGGCGGCGGTGCTAACACCGGGGAGCTGTTTTTT.